The T cell receptor beta chain under discussion was sequenced for a study of cytomegalovirus exposure and HLA in healthy donors. Overall study results and limits: Cytomegalovirus-associated status was assigned to more than 150 TCR beta chains.

This clone was recorded only once. Its cognate antigen is unknown. Trimming removed 4 bases from V and 5 bases from J; junction bases left unmatched: 7. Germline V gene data show CDR1 as SGHRS and CDR2 as YFSETQ. The CDR3 covers 15 residues. Primers: 60 Vbeta forward and 13 Jbeta reverse. Assay: immunoSEQ multiplex PCR; the TCRdb copy retains only in-frame clones and omits some. The table lists more than 110,000 clones, around 77% of them singletons. Likely unrecorded immune exposures existed in these nominally healthy donors. This sequence originates from a man aged 18-30 years in good health and CMV-seronegative. J is TRBJ2-2 and V is TRBV5-1; 8 positions match TRBD2. The sample comprised PBMCs. The CDR3 protein is CASSPPGGGTGELFF. CDR3 coding DNA: TGCGCCAGCAGCCCCCCGGGAGGGGGTACCGGGGAGCTGTTTTTT.